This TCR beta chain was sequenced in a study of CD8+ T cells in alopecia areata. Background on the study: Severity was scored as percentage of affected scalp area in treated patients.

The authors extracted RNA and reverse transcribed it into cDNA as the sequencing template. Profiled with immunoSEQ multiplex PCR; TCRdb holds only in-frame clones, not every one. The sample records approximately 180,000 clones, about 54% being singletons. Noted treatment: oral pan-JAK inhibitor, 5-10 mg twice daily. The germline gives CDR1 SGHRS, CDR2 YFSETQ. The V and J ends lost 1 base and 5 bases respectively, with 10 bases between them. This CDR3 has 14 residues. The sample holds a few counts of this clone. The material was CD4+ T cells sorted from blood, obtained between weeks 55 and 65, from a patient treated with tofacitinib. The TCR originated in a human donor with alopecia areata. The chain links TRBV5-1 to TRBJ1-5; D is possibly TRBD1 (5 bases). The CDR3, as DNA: TGCGCCAGCAGCTTGCGTGGGGGTGATCAGCCCCAGCATTTT. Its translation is CASSLRGGDQPQHF.